These 31 T cell receptor beta chains were all obtained from the same sample, sequenced in a study of early T cells in non-severe SARS-CoV-2 infection. TCRdb re-called the 5' RACE reads with MiXCR, one entry per CDR3 protein. In the table there are about 69,000 distinct CDR3 sequences, 8.5% to 10% of which are singletons. Material: whole blood. These TCRs come from an adult who was a healthcare worker with PCR-confirmed SARS-CoV-2 infection or an uninfected control (not recorded which).

V and J are TRBV29-1 and TRBJ2-3; TRBD1 agrees at 7 bases. This CDR3 spans 13 amino acids. V gave up 5 bases and J gave up 2 bases; unmatched junction bases: 4. Germline assignment: CDR1 SQVTM and CDR2 ANQGSEA. CDR3 bases: TGCAGCGTTATGGGACAGCCCACAGATACGCAGTATTTT. It specifies CSVMGQPTDTQYF.

This clonotype appeared many times. The chain has TRBV7-3 and TRBJ2-2; TRBD2 agrees at 7 bases. The CDR3 loop spans 15 amino acids. J was trimmed by 2 bases and V by 5 bases; bases with no gene match: 5. Germline V gene lookup returns CDR1 SGHTA and CDR2 FQGTGA. The chain's CDR3 is CASSPRLANTGELFF. The CDR3 DNA reads as TGTGCCAGCAGCCCCCGACTAGCTAACACCGGGGAGCTGTTTTTT.

There are many counts of this clonotype. V gene TRBV6-1 combines with J gene TRBJ1-2; D is perhaps TRBD1 (6 bases). Germline CDR1 and CDR2: MNHNS and SASEGT. The CDR3 is 15 amino acids. Trimming shortened V by 2 bases and J by 2 bases, and 12 bases separated the two germline ends. The CDR3 protein is CASSEYNRANYGYTF. The CDR3 coding sequence is TGTGCCAGCAGTGAATATAACAGGGCAAACTATGGCTACACCTTC.

V gene TRBV5-1 combines with J gene TRBJ2-7; D is undetermined. V was cut by 0 bases and J by 3 bases, with 10 bases left in between. Germline V CDR1 and CDR2: SGHRS, YFSETQ. The CDR3 covers 14 residues. This CDR3 reads CASSLAINSYEQYF. The CDR3 DNA is TGCGCCAGCAGCTTGGCCATTAACAGCTACGAGCAGTACTTC. Together with reference TRBV5-1 and TRBJ2-7, the CDR3 gives the full variable domain: KAGVTQTPRYLIKTRGQQVTLSCSPISGHRSVSWYQQTPGQGLQFLFEYFSETQRNKGNFPGRFSGRQFSNSRSEMNVSTLELGDSALYLCASSLAINSYEQYFGPGTRLTVT.

This clonotype appeared a few times. The chain joins TRBV20-1 to TRBJ2-1; weak D call: TRBD2 (6 bases). The germline gives CDR1 DFQATT, CDR2 SNEGSKA (reference sequence). V was clipped by 0 bases and J by 0 bases, with 12 bases between them. The CDR3 loop spans 16 amino acids. CDR3 amino acids: CSARDQGSGSYNEQFF. In DNA, the CDR3 is TGCAGTGCTAGAGATCAGGGTAGCGGCTCCTACAATGAGCAGTTCTTC.

The chain recombines TRBV20-1 with TRBJ1-1; D may be TRBD1 (5 bases). The CDR3 has 13 residues. Germline-derived CDR1 and CDR2 are DFQATT and SNEGSKA (reference sequence). Trimming removed 5 bases from V and 5 bases from J, with 15 bases in between. The CDR3 sequence: CSARDPGGTEAFF. The CDR3 DNA sequence: TGCAGTGCTCGCGATCCGGGGGGGACTGAAGCTTTCTTT.

The sample holds a few counts of this clonotype. The chain couples TRBV6-1 to TRBJ2-4; 8 bases agree with TRBD1. This CDR3 spans 16 amino acids. Trimming took 5 bases from V and 1 from J; bases not matched to a gene: 7. Germline V gene lookup returns CDR1 MNHNS and CDR2 SASEGT. For the CDR3, the DNA is TGTGCCAGCAGTACCCGACAGGGGCGGGCCAAAAACATTCAGTACTTC. Translated, it gives CASSTRQGRAKNIQYF.

In this sample, this clonotype turned up a few times. V usage is TRBV20-1 and J usage is TRBJ1-5; D gene uncertain. Trimming took 5 bases from V and 1 from J, leaving 9 bases between them. CDR1 and CDR2 (germline): DFQATT, SNEGSKA (reference sequence). This CDR3 region has 13 residues. The CDR3 spells CSAGLDSNQPQHF. Here the CDR3 DNA reads TGCAGTGCTGGCCTGGACAGCAATCAGCCCCAGCATTTT.

At least ten counts were recorded for this clonotype. This chain connects TRBV20-1 to TRBJ1-1; the match to TRBD1 covers 8 bases. The germline CDR1 and CDR2 sequences are DFQATT and SNEGSKA (reference sequence). With 3 bases clipped from V and 3 bases from J, the junction kept 12 bases outside the gene matches. CDR3 length: 16 residues. CDR3 sequence: CSASLRPGGLDTEAFF. In DNA, the CDR3 is TGCAGTGCTAGCCTCAGACCAGGGGGCTTGGACACTGAAGCTTTCTTT.

Written as DNA, the CDR3 is TGTGCCAGCAGCCAAGGGACTAGCGGCTACAATGAGCAGTTCTTC. This translates into CASSQGTSGYNEQFF. The rearrangement joins TRBV7-3 to TRBJ2-1; 11 nucleotides agree with TRBD2. V lost 5 bases and J lost 3; bases outside the gene matches: 3. This CDR3 has 15 amino acids. Per germline, CDR1 SGHTA and CDR2 FQGTGA. The variable domain in full, completed from reference TRBV7-3 and TRBJ2-1, reads GAGVSQTPSNKVTEKGKYVELRCDPISGHTALYWYRQSLGQGPEFLIYFQGTGAADDSGLPNDRFFAVRPEGSVSTLKIQRTERGDSAVYLCASSQGTSGYNEQFFGPGTRLTVL.

This clonotype was seen repeatedly, ten times or more. This chain links TRBV10-3 with TRBJ2-5; 11 bases map to TRBD2. Trimming at V came to 4 bases and at J to 1 base, leaving 2 bases not matched to a gene. Germline values: CDR1 ENHRY, CDR2 SYGVKD. This CDR3 is 15 amino acids long. CDR3: CAISGTSGLQETQYF. CDR3 nucleotide sequence: TGTGCCATCAGTGGGACTAGCGGGCTCCAAGAGACCCAGTACTTC.

This clonotype turned up a few times. The chain employs TRBV20-1 and TRBJ1-2, with no clear D. The CDR3 runs to 14 residues. Germline V gives CDR1 DFQATT, CDR2 SNEGSKA (reference sequence). V lost 3 bases, J lost 1 base, and 12 bases lay in between. The CDR3 sequence is CSARSANLNYGYTF. The CDR3 DNA sequence: TGCAGTGCTAGGTCAGCGAATCTTAACTATGGCTACACCTTC.

This clonotype has at least ten counts. The chain has TRBV2 and TRBJ2-5; weak D call: TRBD2 (5 bases). The CDR3 contains 12 residues. Germline V CDR1 and CDR2: SNHLY, FYNNEI. Trimming stripped 6 bases from V and 3 bases from J, with 8 bases between. In DNA form, the CDR3 reads TGTGCCAGCAGGACTAACGAAGAGACCCAGTACTTC. This translates into CASRTNEETQYF.

J is TRBJ2-3 and V is TRBV4-2; 10 bases fit TRBD2. CDR1 is LGHNA and CDR2 is YNFKEQ in the germline V gene. J gave up 1 base and V 6 bases, and 1 base lay outside the gene matches. CDR3 length equals 14 residues. DNA of the CDR3: TGTGCCAGCAGACTAGCGGGACGCACAGATACGCAGTATTTT. This codes for CASRLAGRTDTQYF.

The chain couples TRBV6-5 to TRBJ2-5; TRBD2 agrees at 9 bases. The germline CDR1 and CDR2 sequences are MNHEY and SVGAGI. CDR3 length: 14 amino acids. The ends lost 7 bases at V and 2 bases at J; junction bases unmatched: 5. DNA of the CDR3: TGTGCCAGCAAATTAGCGGGGGTGCAAGAGACCCAGTACTTC. Protein sequence: CASKLAGVQETQYF.

The sample holds many counts of this clonotype. V is TRBV29-1 and J is TRBJ2-1; D not certain. Germline lookup yields CDR1 SQVTM and CDR2 ANQGSEA. The V end lost 4 bases, the J end lost 0 bases, and 7 bases lay between the germline ends. CDR3 size: 13 residues. CDR3 coding DNA: TGCAGCGTTGGTTCGAGCTCCTACAATGAGCAGTTCTTC. Translated: CSVGSSSYNEQFF.

This clonotype was picked up many times. The CDR3 sequence is CASSPTGQGPYEQYF. For the CDR3, the DNA is TGCGCCAGCAGCCCAACAGGACAGGGCCCCTACGAGCAGTACTTC. The chain links TRBV5-1 to TRBJ2-7, with TRBD1 identical over 8 bases. Germline CDR1 SGHRS, CDR2 YFSETQ. This CDR3 region has 15 residues. The V segment lost 4 bases and the J segment 2 bases; nucleotides outside the gene matches: 8.

In its sample, this clonotype was seen many times. The chain carries TRBV7-9 and TRBJ1-1; 7 bases align to TRBD1. There are 13 residues in the CDR3. The V and J ends lost 5 bases and 7 bases, in that order; junction bases with no gene match: 7. Germline values: CDR1 SEHNR, CDR2 FQNEAQ (reference sequence). CDR3 sequence (DNA): TGTGCCAGCAGCACGGAACAGGGGATTGAAGCTTTCTTT. Translating it yields CASSTEQGIEAFF.

The chain couples TRBV30 to TRBJ2-1; possible D gene TRBD1, 5 bases. This CDR3 region has 12 residues. Germline loops: CDR1 GTSNPN, CDR2 SVGIG (reference sequence). V was shortened by 5 bases and J by 7 bases, with 12 bases between the two germline ends. In nucleotides, the CDR3 is TGTGCCTGGGGTGGACAAGGGAATGAGCAGTTCTTC. Encoded protein: CAWGGQGNEQFF. The full variable domain, rest sourced from reference TRBV30 and TRBJ2-1, is SQTIHQWPATLVQPVGSPLSLECTVEGTSNPNLYWYRQAAGRGLQLLFYSVGIGQISSEVPQNLSASRPQDRQFILSSKKLLLSDSGFYLCAWGGQGNEQFFGPGTRLTVL.

This clonotype was found a few times. The V gene is TRBV10-2, the J gene TRBJ2-7; D possibly corresponds to TRBD1 (6 bases). The CDR3 is 12 residues long. CDR1 is WSHSY, CDR2 SAAADI, per germline. The V gene lost 6 bases and the J gene lost 6 bases, with 12 bases spanning the gap. The CDR3 nucleotides read TGCGCCAGCAGCGACAGGCTGGCCGAGCAGTACTTC. Protein: CASSDRLAEQYF.

This rearrangement joins TRBV29-1 to TRBJ2-7; no firm D call. This CDR3 has 13 residues. Germline lookup yields CDR1 SQVTM and CDR2 ANQGSEA. Trimming removed 1 base at V and 0 bases at J, with 7 bases between. Here the CDR3 reads CSVEVGNSYEQYF. The CDR3 DNA is TGCAGCGTTGAAGTGGGGAACTCCTACGAGCAGTACTTC.

This clonotype was picked up many times. This chain joins TRBV27 and TRBJ2-2; D unresolved. There are 15 residues in the CDR3. V was cut by 4 bases and J by 0 bases, with 9 bases left in between. Germline CDR1 MNHEY, CDR2 SMNVEV (reference sequence). CDR3 coding DNA: TGTGCCAGCAGTTCGGGCGCCGCGAACACCGGGGAGCTGTTTTTT. It encodes CASSSGAANTGELFF.

There are a few counts of this clonotype. The chain couples TRBV6-1 to TRBJ1-2; D uncertain. Germline lookup yields CDR1 MNHNS and CDR2 SASEGT. The V gene lost 1 base and the J gene lost 5 bases, with 8 bases spanning the gap. The CDR3 contains 13 residues. The CDR3 DNA follows: TGTGCCAGCAGTGAAGGGGCCTCTTATGGCTACACCTTC. Its protein product is CASSEGASYGYTF.

The chain carries TRBV19 and TRBJ2-3, with 12 bases lining up with TRBD2. J gave up 0 bases and V 5 bases, and 9 bases lay outside the gene matches. CDR1 and CDR2 (germline): LNHDA, SQIVND (reference sequence). This CDR3 spans 18 amino acids. Here the CDR3 DNA reads TGTGCCAGTAGTGGACTAGCGGGATCTACACCTAGCACAGATACGCAGTATTTT. Translating it yields CASSGLAGSTPSTDTQYF.

This clonotype has only a few counts. The chain employs TRBV11-2 and TRBJ2-2; 9 bases are a match to TRBD1. Germline trimming cut 6 bases from V and 2 bases from J; bases unmatched to any gene: 4. The CDR3 contains 15 residues. Germline assignment: CDR1 SGHAT and CDR2 FQNNGV. The CDR3 region is CASRSDRGNTGELFF. As DNA, the CDR3 is TGTGCCAGCAGATCGGACAGGGGTAACACCGGGGAGCTGTTTTTT.

This clonotype was picked up a small number of times. J is TRBJ2-1 and V is TRBV20-1; 9 bases are shared with TRBD2. V trimming: 4 bases; J trimming: 3 bases; junction bases outside the gene matches: 10. The CDR3 loop spans 16 amino acids. CDR1 and CDR2 (germline): DFQATT, SNEGSKA (reference sequence). The CDR3 DNA follows: TGCAGTGCTAAAGCGGGGGGCCCCAGCTGCTACAATGAGCAGTTCTTC. Residues: CSAKAGGPSCYNEQFF.

This clonotype has only a few counts. The chain has TRBV12-3 or TRBV12-4 and TRBJ2-7, with 15 bases lining up with TRBD2. J gave up 7 bases and V 6 bases, and 13 bases lay outside the gene matches. The CDR3 extends over 17 amino acids. For the CDR3, the DNA is TGTGCCAGCAGCCCCGGACTAGCGGGAGGGCCGGGTGGTGAGCAGTACTTC. The encoded protein is CASSPGLAGGPGGEQYF.

This clonotype was counted ten times or more. This rearrangement joins TRBV27 to TRBJ2-3; 12 bases align to TRBD1. The CDR3 extends over 16 amino acids. Trimming took 6 bases from V and 6 from J; bases not matched to a gene: 10. Germline values: CDR1 MNHEY, CDR2 SMNVEV (reference sequence). CDR3 DNA sequence: TGTGCCAGCAGGAGCCCGGGACAGGGGGCGTACGATACGCAGTATTTT. Residues: CASRSPGQGAYDTQYF.

Written as DNA, the CDR3 is TGTGCCAGCAGCGGAACAGGGTCTGGCAGGACGGTTGAAAAACTGTTTTTT. Translation: CASSGTGSGRTVEKLFF. This sequence joins TRBV5-6 and TRBJ1-4; TRBD1 is a possible D gene (6 bases). The CDR3 is 17 amino acids. Germline V gives CDR1 SGHDT, CDR2 YYEEEE. V gave up 4 bases and J gave up 7 bases, with 23 bases separating them.

In this sample, this clonotype turned up a few times. The rearrangement joins TRBV5-6 to TRBJ2-2; perhaps D is TRBD1 or TRBD2 (5 bases each). CDR3 length: 14 residues. Trimming took off 4 bases at V and 2 bases at J, with 9 bases between the two ends. Germline CDR1 SGHDT, CDR2 YYEEEE. The CDR3 DNA reads as TGTGCCAGCAGCCGGGACGGCAACACCGGGGAGCTGTTTTTT. It specifies CASSRDGNTGELFF. The variable domain in full, completed from reference TRBV5-6 and TRBJ2-2, reads DAGVTQSPTHLIKTRGQQVTLRCSPKSGHDTVSWYQQALGQGPQFIFQYYEEEERQRGNFPDRFSGHQFPNYSSELNVNALLLGDSALYLCASSRDGNTGELFFGEGSRLTVL.

This clonotype was seen a few times. The chain combines TRBV3-1 with TRBJ2-1; D is perhaps TRBD2 (6 bases). The CDR3 contains 16 residues. Germline lookup yields CDR1 LGHDT and CDR2 YNNKEL (reference sequence). The ends were cut back, 4 bases at V and 1 base at J, with 14 bases in the middle. The CDR3 here is CASSRQAGFSYNEQFF. The CDR3 DNA is TGTGCCAGCAGCCGACAAGCGGGTTTTTCCTACAATGAGCAGTTCTTC.